Listed below are T cell receptor beta chains from one sample, sequenced in a study of cytomegalovirus exposure and HLA in healthy donors. Generated by immunoSEQ multiplex PCR, the TCRdb table keeps only in-frame clones and is missing some. Of roughly 110,000 clones in the sample, approximately 70% were seen once. Sequenced: PBMCs. These receptors came from a boy aged 5-17 years in good health and CMV-seronegative. Both conserved end residues are part of each CDR3. A D gene is named only where the DNA matches it firmly. Only some rows state a clone size, as once, few, many or a class for expanded clones.

v_call	j_call	clone_size	d_call	cdr3_nt	cdr3_aa
TRBV2	TRBJ2-7	.	TRBD2	TGTGCCAGCACATTAGCGGGGACCCCCGAGCAGTACTTC	CASTLAGTPEQYF
TRBV7-9	TRBJ1-2	.	.	TGTGCCAGCAGCTTAGCCGGGGTGGCGGGCTACACCTTC	CASSLAGVAGYTF
TRBV5-4	TRBJ2-1	.	.	TGTGCCAGCAGCTTGGACCTTCTGAGGAATGAGCAGTTCTTC	CASSLDLLRNEQFF
TRBV7-2	TRBJ2-7	.	TRBD1	TGTGCCAGCAGCCGCCCGGGACAGGGGGTCTACGAGCAGTACTTC	CASSRPGQGVYEQYF
TRBV28	TRBJ1-2	few	TRBD1	TGTGCCAGCAGTTTAAGTACAGGGGGTGAGGGCTACACCTTC	CASSLSTGGEGYTF
TRBV7-2	TRBJ2-3	.	TRBD2	TGTGCCAGCAGCTTAGTGGGGACTAGCGGGGGGGCCCCAGATACGCAGTATTTT	CASSLVGTSGGAPDTQYF
TRBV5-4	TRBJ2-7	.	TRBD2	TGTGCCAGCAGCCCGGGGGGAGCAGAGGAGCAGTACTTC	CASSPGGAEEQYF
TRBV18	TRBJ1-5	.	TRBD1	TGTGCCAGCTCAGTCGACCGGGACAGTGAACAGCCCCAGCATTTT	CASSVDRDSEQPQHF
TRBV18	TRBJ2-3	.	TRBD1	TGTGCCAGCTCACCGGGACAGACCTACACAGATACGCAGTATTTT	CASSPGQTYTDTQYF
TRBV9	TRBJ2-1	.	.	TGTGCCAGCAGCGTAGGAACAGGCACAGAGCAGTTCTTC	CASSVGTGTEQFF
TRBV7-2	TRBJ2-3	once	TRBD2	TGTGCCAGCAGCCCCCGACTAGCGGGGGGCACAGATACGCAGTATTTT	CASSPRLAGGTDTQYF
TRBV6-1	TRBJ2-1	.	.	TGTGCCAGCAGTGAAAATGAACGGGAGCATGAGCAGTTCTTC	CASSENEREHEQFF
TRBV19	TRBJ2-1	.	TRBD2	TGTGCCAGTAGTAGGGGACTAGCGGATTACAATGAGCAGTTCTTC	CASSRGLADYNEQFF
TRBV10-1	TRBJ2-7	.	TRBD1	TGCGCCAGCAGTATTGGGACAGGGATCTCCTACGAGCAGTACTTC	CASSIGTGISYEQYF
TRBV19	TRBJ2-2	.	TRBD1	TGTGCCAGTAGTATCCCCCGGACAGGGTCGGTCACCGGGGAGCTGTTTTTT	CASSIPRTGSVTGELFF
TRBV5-1	TRBJ1-2	few	.	TGCGCCAGCAGCTTGGCGGGTGACAGACGCTATGGCTACACCTTC	CASSLAGDRRYGYTF
TRBV15	TRBJ2-5	few	TRBD1	TGTGCCACCAGCAGACCAGGACAGGGGGTAGAGACCCAGTACTTC	CATSRPGQGVETQYF
TRBV6-5	TRBJ1-1	.	TRBD1	TGTGCCAGCAGGGCTGGACAGGGCCGAGCTTTCTTT	CASRAGQGRAFF
TRBV2	TRBJ2-7	.	TRBD2	TGTGCCAGCAGTAGGTTAGCGGGGGGCTACGAGCAGTACTTC	CASSRLAGGYEQYF
TRBV6-5	TRBJ1-6	few	TRBD1	TGTGCCAGCAAAAAACAGGGGTTGGGTTCACCCCTCCACTTT	CASKKQGLGSPLHF
TRBV15	TRBJ2-3	.	TRBD2	TGTGCCACCAGCAGACTCACCGGGGGGGCAGATACGCAGTATTTT	CATSRLTGGADTQYF
TRBV7-2	TRBJ1-2	.	TRBD1	TGTGCCAGCAGCTCGGGACAGTTCTATGGCTACACCTTC	CASSSGQFYGYTF
TRBV4-3	TRBJ2-7	few	.	TGCGCCAGCAGCCAAGATGTGAGGGCAGGGGCTGGCGAGCAGTACTTC	CASSQDVRAGAGEQYF
TRBV5-1	TRBJ2-7	.	.	TGCGCCAGCAGCTTGGCCTCGTCGTACGAGCAGTACTTC	CASSLASSYEQYF
TRBV27	TRBJ1-5	.	.	TGTGCCAGCAGTCGGTGGAGGAGCAATCAGCCCCAGCATTTT	CASSRWRSNQPQHF
TRBV12-5	TRBJ2-2	.	TRBD1	TGTGCTAGTGGTTTGGTTTGGGACAGGTCGAACACCGGGGAGCTGTTTTTT	CASGLVWDRSNTGELFF
TRBV28	TRBJ2-3	.	.	TGTGCCAGCAGCGGAGAGAGGGCTAGCACAGATACGCAGTATTTT	CASSGERASTDTQYF
TRBV28	TRBJ2-1	.	.	TGTGCCAGCAGACGCCATCCGGCTAGCTTCAATGAGCAGTTCTTC	CASRRHPASFNEQFF
TRBV19	TRBJ2-7	.	TRBD1	TGTGCCAGTAGTACGACGGGACAGGGCTACGAGCAGTACTTC	CASSTTGQGYEQYF
TRBV28	TRBJ2-3	.	TRBD2	TGTGCCAGCAGTCCCGGGGGGTCGACAGATACGCAGTATTTT	CASSPGGSTDTQYF
TRBV28	TRBJ1-3	.	.	TGTGCCAGCAGTTTTTTTGGCGGGAGCGAGCGCTCTGGAAACACCATATATTTT	CASSFFGGSERSGNTIYF
TRBV28	TRBJ2-2	.	.	TGTGCCAGCAGTTCCTACGGGGATACCGGGGAGCTGTTTTTT	CASSSYGDTGELFF
TRBV6-6	TRBJ2-7	.	.	TGTGCCAGCAGTCAGTGGCCAGGGGAAACCTACGAGCAGTACTTC	CASSQWPGETYEQYF
TRBV25-1	TRBJ1-2	.	.	TGTGCCAGCAGTGAACTAATGGGGGGGGGCTACACCTTC	CASSELMGGGYTF
TRBV19	TRBJ1-5	.	TRBD1	TGTGCCAGTAGTACGGGACAGGGAGGCTTTATCGGGACCCAGCATTTT	CASSTGQGGFIGTQHF
TRBV7-6	TRBJ1-5	.	TRBD1	TGTGCCAGCAGCTGGGGACAGAGCAATCAGCCCCAGCATTTT	CASSWGQSNQPQHF
TRBV7-3	TRBJ1-3	.	TRBD1	TGTGCCAGCAGCTTAAACCCCCCAGGGGGCGGTGGAAACACCATATATTTT	CASSLNPPGGGGNTIYF
TRBV7-3	TRBJ2-1	few	TRBD2	TGTGCCAGCAGCCCAAGCGGGGCAGTATACAATGAGCAGTTCTTC	CASSPSGAVYNEQFF
TRBV6-5	TRBJ1-6	once	.	TGTGCCAGCAGTTACTCAAACAGGGTGGGTTCACCCCTCCACTTT	CASSYSNRVGSPLHF
TRBV5-1	TRBJ2-2	.	.	TGCGCCAGCAAGCCGGGACACACAATTACGAACACCGGGGAGCTGTTTTTT	CASKPGHTITNTGELFF
TRBV30	TRBJ2-7	.	.	TGTGCCTGGAAGGGAGCTAGCTACGAGCAGTACTTC	CAWKGASYEQYF
TRBV7-8	TRBJ2-7	few	.	TGTGCCAGCAGCTTGCCACTCGACTACGAGCAGTACTTC	CASSLPLDYEQYF
TRBV19	TRBJ1-2	.	.	TGTGCCAGTAGTATAGGCGCGTATTCCAGGGGCTATGGCTACACCTTC	CASSIGAYSRGYGYTF
TRBV11-2	TRBJ2-7	.	.	TGTGCCAGCACACTCCTCCTGAGCGAGCAGTACTTC	CASTLLLSEQYF
TRBV5-8	TRBJ2-1	few	TRBD2	TGTGCCAGCAGCTTGGAAGCACGGGACTACAAGTTCTTC	CASSLEARDYKFF
TRBV27	TRBJ2-7	.	TRBD1	TGTGCCAGCAGTCCCGCCGGGACAGGGGGCGAGCAGTACTTC	CASSPAGTGGEQYF
TRBV6-6	TRBJ1-4	once	TRBD1	TGTGCCAGCAGTTACGGAGTGGGACAGGGGGGTGAAAAACTGTTTTTT	CASSYGVGQGGEKLFF
TRBV10-3	TRBJ2-3	.	.	TGTGCCATCAGAACCTCAGGGGATAGTAAGGATACGCAGTATTTT	CAIRTSGDSKDTQYF
TRBV2	TRBJ2-7	.	TRBD2	TGTGCCAGCAGTGAAAGCGCGGGAGGGTCCTACGAGCAGTACTTC	CASSESAGGSYEQYF
TRBV6-1	TRBJ2-4	.	TRBD2	TGTGCCAGCAGCCGGGGAGGGTCAGCCAAAAACATTCAGTACTTC	CASSRGGSAKNIQYF
TRBV2	TRBJ1-5	few	.	TGTGCCAGCAGTCTCGAACAGGGTTCGGGTCAGCCCCAGCATTTT	CASSLEQGSGQPQHF
TRBV25-1	TRBJ2-1	.	.	TGTGCCATCTCCTCCCCGGGACACCCTTTCGATGAGCAGTTCTTC	CAISSPGHPFDEQFF
TRBV14	TRBJ2-5	.	TRBD1	TGTGCCAGCAGCCAAGATTTGAACAGGGGGAGCGGGGAGACCCAGTACTTC	CASSQDLNRGSGETQYF
TRBV5-5	TRBJ2-7	.	.	TGTGCCAGCAGCTTGGTGTCAGGATCCTACGAGCAGTACTTC	CASSLVSGSYEQYF
TRBV7-3	TRBJ2-6	once	.	TGTGCCAGCAGCTTAAGAACATTCTCTGGGGCCAACGTCCTGACTTTC	CASSLRTFSGANVLTF
TRBV7-6	TRBJ1-6	.	TRBD1	TGTGCCAGCAGCGCCGGACAGGGAAAGGATTCACCCCTCCACTTT	CASSAGQGKDSPLHF
TRBV15	TRBJ1-2	.	.	TGTGCCACCAGCCCCCCCAAAACGAGGGGCTACACCTTC	CATSPPKTRGYTF
TRBV29-1	TRBJ1-5	.	.	TGCAGCGTTGAAGGGGCGAGGGAACAGCCCCAGCATTTT	CSVEGAREQPQHF
TRBV25-1	TRBJ2-1	.	TRBD2	TGTGCCAGCAGCCGACTAGCGGGAGGTTCCTACAATGAGCAGTTCTTC	CASSRLAGGSYNEQFF